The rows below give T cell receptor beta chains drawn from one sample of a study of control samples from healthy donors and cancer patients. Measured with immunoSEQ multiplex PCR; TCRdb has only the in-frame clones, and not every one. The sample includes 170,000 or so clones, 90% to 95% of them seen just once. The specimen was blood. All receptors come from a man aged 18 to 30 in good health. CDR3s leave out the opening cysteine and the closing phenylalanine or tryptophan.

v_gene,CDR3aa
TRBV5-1,ASSPRTTGDGYT
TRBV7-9,ASSLGEGTANTQY
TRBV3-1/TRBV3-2,ASSQAGLAGEETQY
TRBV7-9,ASSLTVNEKLF
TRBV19,ASSAPGLAGDHNEQF
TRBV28,ASSLPRQGTGINSPLH
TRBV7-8,ASSLVLPDYGYT
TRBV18,ASSPGEHQPQH
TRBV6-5,ASSFRGNTEAF
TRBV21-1,ASSTTHTSDREDEKLF
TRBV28,ASSYPAGVGNTIY
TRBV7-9,ASSPDPRDREKNEQY
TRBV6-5,ASRDRGDANYGYT
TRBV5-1,ASSLGAQWPDTQY
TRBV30,AGSGGGYNEQF
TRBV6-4,ASSDTDGSYNEQF
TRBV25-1,ASRDGTEAF
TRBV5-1,ASSLEGASTDTQY
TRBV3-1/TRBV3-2,ASSSRGGIRTDTQY
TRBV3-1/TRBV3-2,ASSQGPLRSGGYTDTQY
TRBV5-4,ASSLDPQGGGYT
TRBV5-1,ASSSSQGNDSPLH
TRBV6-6,ASRFDDRGVEKLF
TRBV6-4,ASSDELFTGELF
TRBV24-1,ATSAGPEAGNTIY
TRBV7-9,ASSLTGPGGYT
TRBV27,ASSSTRGSSYNEQF
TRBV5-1,ASSLVGTANTEAF
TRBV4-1,ASSQAGQINSPLH
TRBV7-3,ASSLRLAGGAEQF
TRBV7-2,ASSLALDRATGYT
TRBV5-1,ASSSGDGAYEQY
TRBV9,ASSARPDTNTGELF
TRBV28,ASSTTGEVAF
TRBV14,ASSRDSSTQGTEAF
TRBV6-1,ASSERMSGIQETQY
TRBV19,ASSRTGGPYEQY
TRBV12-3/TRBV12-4,ASSQDRDPEAF
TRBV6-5,ASLPTGDRGYT
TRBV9,ASSGGQRGGTDTQY
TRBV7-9,ASSAGAGEGTEAF
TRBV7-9,ASSLDTGGPYNEQF
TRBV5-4,ASSYDRGSYNEQF
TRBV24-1,ATSGQGTTDTQY
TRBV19,ATTDRPNQPQH
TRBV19,ASRTLGQGGYT
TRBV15,ATSIPLTRQETQY
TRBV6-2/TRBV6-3,ASSHPGTSLGDEQY